This TCR beta chain was sequenced for a study of T cell changes during pregnancy in multiple sclerosis. This table comes from immunoSEQ multiplex PCR, and its TCRdb copy is limited to in-frame clones, with some not included. Among around 40,000 clones listed, roughly nine tenths were seen once. The germline V gene has CDR1 ENHRY and CDR2 SYGVKD. V dropped 3 bases and J dropped 0 bases, with 8 bases sitting between them. This CDR3 spans 15 amino acids. The chain combines TRBV10-3 with TRBJ1-4; D ambiguous. The receptor was isolated from a female donor in good health, enrolled as a control in a pregnancy study. The sample here was CD4+ T cells from peripheral blood mononuclear cells, taken after pregnancy. The CDR3 DNA is TGTGCCATCAGTGAAGAGGTGGCAACTAATGAAAAACTGTTTTTT. Its protein is CAISEEVATNEKLFF.